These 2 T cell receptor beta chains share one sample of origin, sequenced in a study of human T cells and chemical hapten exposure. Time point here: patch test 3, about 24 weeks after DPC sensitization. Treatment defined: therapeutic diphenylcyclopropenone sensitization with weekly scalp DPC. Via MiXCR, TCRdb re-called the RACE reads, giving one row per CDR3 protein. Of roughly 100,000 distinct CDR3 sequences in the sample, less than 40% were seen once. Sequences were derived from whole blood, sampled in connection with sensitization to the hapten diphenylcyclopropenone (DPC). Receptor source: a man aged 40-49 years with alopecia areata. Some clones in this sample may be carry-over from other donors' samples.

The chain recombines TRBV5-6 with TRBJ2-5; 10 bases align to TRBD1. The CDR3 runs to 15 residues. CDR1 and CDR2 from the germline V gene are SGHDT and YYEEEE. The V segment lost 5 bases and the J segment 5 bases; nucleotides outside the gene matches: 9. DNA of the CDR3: TGTGCCAGCAGGTTTACGACAGGGGGCGCCGAGACCCAGTACTTC. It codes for CASRFTTGGAETQYF.

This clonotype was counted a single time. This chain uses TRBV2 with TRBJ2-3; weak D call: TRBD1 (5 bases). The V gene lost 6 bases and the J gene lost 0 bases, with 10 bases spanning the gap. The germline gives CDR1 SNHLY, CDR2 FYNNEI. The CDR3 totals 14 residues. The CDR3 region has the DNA TGTGCCAGCAGAAGGGGTTCTAGCACAGATACGCAGTATTTT. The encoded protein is CASRRGSSTDTQYF.